This T cell receptor beta chain appears in the sequencing data of a study of cytomegalovirus exposure and HLA in healthy donors. The PCR made use of 60 Vbeta and 13 Jbeta primers. Some clones are missing from TCRdb's copy, which holds only in-frame ones; the method was immunoSEQ multiplex PCR. The sample lists approximately 120,000 clones; approximately 71% were seen once. Trimming removed 3 bases from V and 6 bases from J, with 16 bases in between. The CDR3 consists of 15 residues. Germline V CDR1 and CDR2: MRHNA, SNTAGT. Regarding donors, all were healthy bone marrow donors. The receptor comes from a woman in her 70s in good health and CMV-seropositive. V is TRBV6-4 and J is TRBJ2-3; D perhaps matches TRBD1 (5 bases). Sequencing was carried out using PBMCs. CDR3 region: CASSEVSGPGDTQYF. CDR3 in DNA: TGTGCCAGCAGTGAGGTTTCAGGGCCCGGGGATACGCAGTATTTT.